Shown below are 30 T cell receptor beta chains from a single sample sequenced in a study of cytomegalovirus exposure and HLA in healthy donors. Researchers ran the PCR with 60 Vbeta and 13 Jbeta primers. Libraries were prepared by immunoSEQ multiplex PCR; TCRdb keeps only in-frame clonotypes and omits some of them. The data hold 130,000 to 150,000 clones, with over 8% observed a single time. Sequencing was performed on PBMCs. These receptors came from a male donor in good health and CMV-seronegative.

This clone was observed a few times. The V and J genes are TRBV27 and TRBJ1-5; tentative D call: TRBD1 (6 bases). V lost 6 bases to trimming and J lost 1 base, with 10 bases between them. Per the germline V gene, CDR1 is MNHEY and CDR2 is SMNVEV (reference sequence). This CDR3 has 14 residues. The CDR3 DNA is TGTGCCAGCAGGTCAGGGGCCAGCAATCAGCCCCAGCATTTT. Residues: CASRSGASNQPQHF.

This clone was counted a few times. The V call is TRBV7-9, the J call TRBJ2-7; maybe TRBD2 (6 bases). The V gene lost 2 bases and the J gene lost 2 bases, with 10 bases spanning the gap. This CDR3 contains 14 residues. Germline-derived CDR1 and CDR2 are SEHNR and FQNEAQ (reference sequence). The CDR3 sequence: CASSLQDYTYEQYF. In nucleotides, the CDR3 is TGTGCCAGCAGCTTACAGGACTATACCTACGAGCAGTACTTC. Drawing the rest from reference TRBV7-9 and TRBJ2-7, the complete variable domain is DTGVSQNPRHKITKRGQNVTFRCDPISEHNRLYWYRQTLGQGPEFLTYFQNEAQLEKSRLLSDRFSAERPKGSFSTLEIQRTEQGDSAMYLCASSLQDYTYEQYFGPGTRLTVT.

This clone was found a few times. The chain joins TRBV4-3 to TRBJ2-3, with TRBD2 as a possible D gene (6 bases). V was pared by 0 bases and J by 1 base, with 8 bases between. The CDR3 runs to 15 residues. Germline V gene data show CDR1 as LGHNA and CDR2 as YSLEER. In DNA form, the CDR3 reads TGCGCCAGCAGCCAAGAGTCTAGCGGCACAGATACGCAGTATTTT. It codes for CASSQESSGTDTQYF.

This clone was seen only a few times. CDR3 region: CAWHSGVSYEQYF. CDR3 sequence (DNA): TGTGCCTGGCATAGCGGGGTATCCTACGAGCAGTACTTC. J is TRBJ2-7 and V is TRBV30; 8 bases are a match to TRBD2. V shed 5 bases, J shed 1 base, and the junction held 4 bases outside the gene matches. This CDR3 is built from 13 residues. Germline CDR1 and CDR2: GTSNPN and SVGIG (reference sequence).

In its sample, this clone was seen a few times. V and J are TRBV7-9 and TRBJ1-1; 8 bases agree with TRBD1. Germline V gives CDR1 SEHNR, CDR2 FQNEAQ (reference sequence). This CDR3 spans 13 amino acids. The J segment lost 4 bases and the V segment lost 5 bases, leaving 3 bases of the junction unmatched. CDR3 DNA sequence: TGTGCCAGCAGCCTTACAGGGGGCACTGAAGCTTTCTTT. Protein product: CASSLTGGTEAFF.

V and J are TRBV28 and TRBJ2-3, with 8 positions matching TRBD2. Losses at the gene ends were 2 bases for V and 4 bases for J; bases not matched to a gene: 5. This CDR3 has 15 amino acids. Germline assignment: CDR1 MDHEN and CDR2 SYDVKM. The CDR3 loop reads CASSLPRGGADTQYF. In DNA form, the CDR3 reads TGTGCCAGCAGTTTACCCCGGGGGGGCGCAGATACGCAGTATTTT. Variable domain in full (rest from reference TRBV28 and TRBJ2-3): DVKVTQSSRYLVKRTGEKVFLECVQDMDHENMFWYRQDPGLGLRLIYFSYDVKMKEKGDIPEGYSVSREKKERFSLILESASTNQTSMYLCASSLPRGGADTQYFGPGTRLTVL.

This clone has more than one count but fewer than ten. The chain combines TRBV28 with TRBJ1-5, with D possibly matching TRBD1 (5 bases). Germline V gene sequence: CDR1 MDHEN, CDR2 SYDVKM. This CDR3 spans 13 amino acids. Trimming took 4 bases from V and 11 from J, leaving 15 bases between them. The CDR3 DNA sequence: TGTGCCAGCAGTTGGGGGGGAAAGCAAGCCCAGCATTTT. It is translated as CASSWGGKQAQHF.

In its sample, this clone was seen a few times. The CDR3 loop is CASSLRQGGEAFF. The CDR3 nucleotides are TGTGCCAGCAGCTTACGACAGGGGGGTGAAGCTTTCTTT. The chain has TRBV7-3 and TRBJ1-1, with 9 bases aligning to TRBD1. This CDR3 spans 13 amino acids. CDR1 is SGHTA and CDR2 is FQGTGA in the germline V gene. The V segment lost 2 bases and the J segment 7 bases; nucleotides outside the gene matches: 2.

This clone was seen a handful of times. The rearrangement uses TRBV5-4 and TRBJ2-2; D might be TRBD2 (6 bases). Trimming left V 5 bases short and J 0 bases short, with 17 bases between. This CDR3 is built from 17 residues. CDR1 and CDR2 from the germline V gene are SGHNT and YYREEE (reference sequence). Here the CDR3 reads CASSSGTERTNTGELFF. The CDR3 DNA sequence: TGTGCCAGCAGTTCCGGGACTGAGAGAACGAACACCGGGGAGCTGTTTTTT. Drawing the rest from reference TRBV5-4 and TRBJ2-2, the complete variable domain is ETGVTQSPTHLIKTRGQQVTLRCSSQSGHNTVSWYQQALGQGPQFIFQYYREEENGRGNFPPRFSGLQFPNYSSELNVNALELDDSALYLCASSSGTERTNTGELFFGEGSRLTVL.

This clone was seen more than once but under ten times. This chain joins TRBV4-3 and TRBJ1-4, with 7 nucleotides matching TRBD1. This CDR3 is built from 20 residues. The ends lost 1 base at V and 0 bases at J; junction bases unmatched: 14. CDR1 LGHNA and CDR2 YSLEER come from the germline V gene. DNA for the CDR3: TGCGCCAGCAGCCAAGGTTTCCTAGACAGGGAGAGGGCAACTAATGAAAAACTGTTTTTT. It is translated as CASSQGFLDRERATNEKLFF.

In this sample, this clone turned up a few times. The J gene is TRBJ1-4, the V gene TRBV28; TRBD1 matches at 7 bases. J gave up 6 bases and V 5 bases, and 9 bases lay outside the gene matches. CDR1 and CDR2 (germline): MDHEN, SYDVKM. CDR3 length: 15 residues. In nucleotides, the CDR3 is TGTGCCAGCAGTCCCCCCGGGACAGATTATGAAAAACTGTTTTTT. Protein: CASSPPGTDYEKLFF. The full variable domain, with the rest looked up from reference TRBV28 and TRBJ1-4, is DVKVTQSSRYLVKRTGEKVFLECVQDMDHENMFWYRQDPGLGLRLIYFSYDVKMKEKGDIPEGYSVSREKKERFSLILESASTNQTSMYLCASSPPGTDYEKLFFGSGTQLSVL.

Only a few counts were recorded for this clone. V usage is TRBV18 and J usage is TRBJ2-7; a possible D gene is TRBD1 (6 bases). Trimming stripped 5 bases from V and 1 base from J, with 9 bases between. Germline V lookup: CDR1 KGHSH, CDR2 LQKENI. There are 13 residues in the CDR3. Here the CDR3 DNA reads TGTGCCAGCTCAGCAGGGGTTTCCTACGAGCAGTACTTC. It encodes CASSAGVSYEQYF. Filled out from reference TRBV18 and TRBJ2-7, the complete variable domain reads NAGVMQNPRHLVRRRGQEARLRCSPMKGHSHVYWYRQLPEEGLKFMVYLQKENIIDESGMPKERFSAEFPKEGPSILRIQQVVRGDSAAYFCASSAGVSYEQYFGPGTRLTVT.

There are a few counts of this clone. The J gene is TRBJ1-6, the V gene TRBV19; 8 bases are a match to TRBD1. Trimming at V came to 5 bases and at J to 6 bases, leaving 3 bases not matched to a gene. Germline CDR1 and CDR2: LNHDA and SQIVND (reference sequence). CDR3 size: 14 residues. The CDR3 region is CASSFGQGNSPLHF. CDR3 bases: TGTGCCAGTAGTTTCGGACAGGGTAATTCACCCCTCCACTTT.

This clone has only a few counts. The J gene is TRBJ2-3, the V gene TRBV7-2; TRBD2 is a possible D gene (5 bases). Germline CDR1 SGHTA, CDR2 FQGNSA. The CDR3 runs 15 residues. V was trimmed by 4 bases and J by 2 bases, leaving 13 bases between them. In DNA, the CDR3 is TGTGCCAGCAGCTGGTCAGGAGGTGACACAGATACGCAGTATTTT. This encodes CASSWSGGDTDTQYF. The full variable domain, in which reference TRBV7-2 and TRBJ2-3 provide the parts outside the CDR3, is GAGVSQSPSNKVTEKGKDVELRCDPISGHTALYWYRQSLGQGLEFLIYFQGNSAPDKSGLPSDRFSAERTGGSVSTLTIQRTQQEDSAVYLCASSWSGGDTDTQYFGPGTRLTVL.

This clone occurred a few times. This sequence joins TRBV4-3 and TRBJ2-7; D possibly corresponds to TRBD1 (6 bases). There are 15 residues in the CDR3. Germline values: CDR1 LGHNA, CDR2 YSLEER. With 0 bases removed from V and 2 bases from J, the gap between germline ends came to 11 bases. The CDR3 DNA follows: TGCGCCAGCAGCCAAGACCGTCAGGGGACCTACGAGCAGTACTTC. Its translation is CASSQDRQGTYEQYF.

This chain links TRBV6-5 with TRBJ2-7; the match to TRBD2 covers 10 bases. J was trimmed by 10 bases and V by 2 bases; bases with no gene match: 11. Germline V gene sequence: CDR1 MNHEY, CDR2 SVGAGI. The CDR3 totals 15 residues. The CDR3 loop is CASSYERGGTYGQYF. The CDR3 DNA reads TGTGCCAGCAGTTACGAGCGGGGGGGAACCTACGGACAGTACTTC.

This clone was detected a few times. This chain joins TRBV2 and TRBJ2-1; 9 nucleotides line up with TRBD2. The CDR3 sequence is 17 residues long. CDR1 SNHLY and CDR2 FYNNEI come from the germline V gene. Trimming at V came to 2 bases and at J to 1 base, leaving 6 bases not matched to a gene. This chain's CDR3 is CASSERVLAGSYNEQFF. DNA for the CDR3: TGTGCCAGCAGTGAACGGGTGCTAGCGGGATCCTACAATGAGCAGTTCTTC.

The rearrangement links TRBV29-1 to TRBJ2-2; tentatively, D is TRBD2 (5 bases). The CDR3 has 14 residues. CDR1 and CDR2 (germline): SQVTM, ANQGSEA. V dropped 4 bases and J dropped 0 bases, with 9 bases sitting between them. This chain's CDR3 is CSVVGRANTGELFF. CDR3 bases: TGCAGCGTTGTAGGGCGGGCGAACACCGGGGAGCTGTTTTTT.

Only a few counts were recorded for this clone. This chain joins TRBV7-9 and TRBJ1-2; 7 bases match TRBD1. CDR3 length: 13 amino acids. Germline V gene data show CDR1 as SEHNR and CDR2 as FQNEAQ (reference sequence). Trimming took 2 bases from V and 7 from J; bases not matched to a gene: 4. This CDR3 reads CASSLTGEGGYTF. The CDR3 DNA is TGTGCCAGCAGCTTAACAGGGGAAGGTGGCTACACCTTC.

CDR3 protein: CASSLESLRGGVEQFF. CDR3 DNA: TGTGCCAGCAGCTTAGAGTCCTTACGGGGGGGCGTTGAGCAGTTCTTC. V is TRBV7-2 and J is TRBJ2-1; 8 bases map to TRBD2. Germline CDR1 reads SGHTA; CDR2 reads FQGNSA. This CDR3 spans 16 amino acids. With V trimmed by 1 base and J by 9 bases, 11 bases remained unmatched.

The genes are TRBV6-5 and TRBJ1-6; D unresolved. CDR1 is MNHEY, CDR2 SVGAGI, per germline. The V end was cut by 0 bases, the J end by 7 bases, with 13 bases between. CDR3 size: 16 residues. CDR3 DNA: TGTGCCAGCAGTTACTCGAACAGCACAATCAATTCACCCCTCCACTTT. Its translation: CASSYSNSTINSPLHF.

V gene TRBV27 combines with J gene TRBJ2-3, with 7 positions matching TRBD1. Germline V gives CDR1 MNHEY, CDR2 SMNVEV (reference sequence). This CDR3 contains 15 residues. V shed 6 bases, J shed 6 bases, and the junction held 12 bases outside the gene matches. The CDR3 bases are TGTGCCAGCAGAGGAATTGGGCAGGGGGAGGATACGCAGTATTTT. It translates to CASRGIGQGEDTQYF.

This clone has a handful of counts. This chain joins TRBV6-6 and TRBJ1-2; D is perhaps TRBD1 (6 bases). Germline lookup yields CDR1 MNHNY and CDR2 SVGAGI (reference sequence). This CDR3 region has 13 residues. The V and J ends lost 2 bases and 6 bases respectively, with 10 bases between them. CDR3 DNA sequence: TGTGCCAGCAGTTACGGACAGCAGGATGGCTACACCTTC. It is translated as CASSYGQQDGYTF.

This clone was observed a handful of times. The rearrangement uses TRBV7-9 and TRBJ2-6; D perhaps matches TRBD2 (6 bases). V lost 5 bases to trimming and J lost 4 bases, with 9 bases between them. The germline CDR1 and CDR2 sequences are SEHNR and FQNEAQ (reference sequence). The CDR3 has 14 amino acids. Here the CDR3 reads CASSPRGGANVLTF. In DNA, the CDR3 is TGTGCCAGCAGCCCCCGGGGGGGGGCCAACGTCCTGACTTTC. Variable domain in full (rest from reference TRBV7-9 and TRBJ2-6): DTGVSQNPRHKITKRGQNVTFRCDPISEHNRLYWYRQTLGQGPEFLTYFQNEAQLEKSRLLSDRFSAERPKGSFSTLEIQRTEQGDSAMYLCASSPRGGANVLTFGAGSRLTVL.

This clone was picked up a small number of times. The chain uses TRBV7-9 and TRBJ1-1; D not certain. The CDR3 is 14 residues long. The germline V gene encodes CDR1 SEHNR and CDR2 FQNEAQ (reference sequence). The V end was cut by 8 bases, the J end by 5 bases, with 18 bases between. The CDR3: CASGLGGPLTEAFF. The CDR3, as DNA: TGTGCCAGCGGTCTGGGAGGGCCCTTAACTGAAGCTTTCTTT.

V usage is TRBV4-2 and J usage is TRBJ2-1; 11 bases match TRBD2. V gave up 2 bases and J gave up 7 bases; unmatched junction bases: 13. This CDR3 is built from 18 residues. CDR1 LGHNA and CDR2 YNFKEQ come from the germline V gene. This CDR3 is CASSQRGSGGATRNEQFF. The CDR3 nucleotides are TGTGCCAGCAGCCAACGAGGTAGCGGGGGGGCAACTAGAAATGAGCAGTTCTTC.

The chain is built from TRBV30 and TRBJ2-7, with TRBD2 matching 8 bases. The length of the CDR3 is 13 residues. The germline CDR1 and CDR2 sequences are GTSNPN and SVGIG (reference sequence). The V gene end was trimmed by 8 bases and the J gene end by 4 bases; junction bases not matched to a gene: 10. CDR3 in amino acids: CATAGAGEYEQYF. The CDR3 DNA follows: TGTGCCACAGCCGGAGCGGGAGAGTACGAGCAGTACTTC.

This clone was seen more than once but under ten times. The chain carries TRBV4-3 and TRBJ2-7; maybe TRBD1 (5 bases). The CDR3 is 15 residues long. The germline V gene encodes CDR1 LGHNA and CDR2 YSLEER. Trimming pared 1 base from V and 3 bases from J, leaving 13 bases between. The CDR3 sequence is CASSQGFDSYYEQYF. CDR3 DNA: TGCGCCAGCAGCCAAGGTTTCGACAGCTACTACGAGCAGTACTTC.

The V and J genes are TRBV7-3 and TRBJ1-2; maybe TRBD1 (6 bases). Trimming cost V 4 bases and J 10 bases, with 19 bases left between them. Germline-derived CDR1 and CDR2 are SGHTA and FQGTGA. This CDR3 is built from 14 residues. The CDR3 is CASSSQLQGTPYTF. CDR3 coding DNA: TGTGCCAGCAGCTCTCAACTACAGGGTACGCCCTACACCTTC.

This rearrangement joins TRBV4-3 to TRBJ2-7; TRBD1 might be the D (5 bases). Germline V gene data show CDR1 as LGHNA and CDR2 as YSLEER. Trimming stripped 0 bases from V and 2 bases from J, with 14 bases between. The CDR3 covers 16 residues. The DNA of the CDR3 is TGCGCCAGCAGCCAAGAAGTAGGAAGGGGTCCCTACGAGCAGTACTTC. Residues: CASSQEVGRGPYEQYF.